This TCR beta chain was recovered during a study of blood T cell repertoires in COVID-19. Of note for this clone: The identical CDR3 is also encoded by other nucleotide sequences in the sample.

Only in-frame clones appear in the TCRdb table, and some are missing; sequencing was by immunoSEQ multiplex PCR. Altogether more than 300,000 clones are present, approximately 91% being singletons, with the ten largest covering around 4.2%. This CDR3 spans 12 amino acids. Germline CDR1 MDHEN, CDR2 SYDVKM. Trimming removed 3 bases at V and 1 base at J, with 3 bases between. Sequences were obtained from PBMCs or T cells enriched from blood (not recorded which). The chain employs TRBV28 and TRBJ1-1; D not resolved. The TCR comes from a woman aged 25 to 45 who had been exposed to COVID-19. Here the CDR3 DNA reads TGTGCCAGCAGTTTGCGGAACACTGAAGCTTTCTTT. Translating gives CASSLRNTEAFF.